This T cell receptor (beta chain) was captured by sequencing in a study of shared clonotypes between healthy human individuals. Study at large: Used for every donor were three CD4 naive, three CD4 memory, two CD8 naive and one CD8 memory plate.

The V gene lost 10 bases and the J gene lost 9 bases, with 16 bases spanning the gap. CDR1 and CDR2 (germline): MDHEN, SYDVKM. The CDR3 has 13 residues. Repertoires were generated with immunoSEQ multiplex PCR, while TCRdb's copy carries only in-frame clones and drops some. The profile shows approximately 2.3 million clones, over 90% of them singletons. This TCR was recovered from a man aged 18 to 35 in good health. Some clones in this sample may be carry-over from other donors' samples. This rearrangement joins TRBV28 to TRBJ1-6, with D possibly being TRBD1 (5 bases). Input material: naive CD4+ T cells from PBMCs. Subset in this sample: CD45RA+ positively selected. The CDR3 sequence: CATRRQGISPLHF. CDR3 coding DNA: TGTGCCACCCGCCGGCAGGGTATTTCACCCCTCCACTTT.